Presented here are 15 T cell receptor beta chains from one specimen sequenced in a study of T-cell reconstitution after alpha-beta-depleted transplantation in children. Unique molecular identifiers were incorporated during preparation of the TCRbeta library. TCRdb re-derived calls from the PCR reads in MiXCR, one entry per CDR3 protein. This sample yields fewer than 400,000 distinct CDR3 sequences, of which about a fifth are seen a single time; less than 4.5% belongs to the top ten. The sequencing used PBMCs from the stem cell graft donor, collected from the stem cell graft. These receptors all stem from a human donor who donated a stem cell graft to a child with acute myeloid leukemia.

The CDR3, as DNA: TGTGCCAGCAGCCAAGTCAGGGGTTCCGGGGAGCTGTTTTTT. Amino acids: CASSQVRGSGELFF. This chain connects TRBV14 to TRBJ2-2, with D possibly being TRBD1 (6 bases). The CDR3 runs 14 residues. The germline V gene encodes CDR1 SGHDN and CDR2 FVKESK. V gave up 1 base and J gave up 6 bases, with 9 bases separating them.

The chain recombines TRBV12-3 or TRBV12-4 with TRBJ2-7, with a tentative D call TRBD1 (5 bases). V lost 5 bases and J 5 bases, leaving 16 bases between the germline ends. The CDR3 totals 14 residues. The CDR3 loop reads CASSHRTAVDEQYF. The CDR3 region has the DNA TGTGCCAGCAGTCACAGGACCGCAGTGGACGAGCAGTACTTC.

This chain connects TRBV5-1 to TRBJ2-5, with D possibly TRBD2 on 7 matching bases. CDR1 is SGHRS and CDR2 is YFSETQ in the germline V gene. This CDR3 has 17 residues. The V gene lost 1 base and the J gene lost 1 base, with 17 bases spanning the gap. The DNA of the CDR3 is TGCGCCAGCAGCTTGACGCAAAGCGGGACAACCCAAGAGACCCAGTACTTC. It encodes CASSLTQSGTTQETQYF.

There are a few counts of this clonotype. DNA for the CDR3: TGTGCCAGCAGTACTACCGACAGGGGGGTTCGAACCGGGGAGCTGTTTTTT. Translated, it gives CASSTTDRGVRTGELFF. The V call is TRBV12-3 or TRBV12-4, the J call TRBJ2-2, with 9 nucleotides matching TRBD1. The J segment lost 5 bases and the V segment lost 5 bases, leaving 12 bases of the junction unmatched. The CDR3 is 17 amino acids.

Remarks on this clonotype: A much larger clone lies a single base off, so this may be a read error. This sequence joins TRBV20-1 and TRBJ2-1; no clear D. Trimming stripped 3 bases from V and 8 bases from J, with 11 bases between. This CDR3 is 12 amino acids long. Germline values: CDR1 DFQATT, CDR2 SNEGSKA (reference sequence). The CDR3 loop is CSARSPEYEQFF. CDR3 bases: TGCAGTGCTAGGAGTCCCGAGTATGAGCAGTTCTTC.

V and J are TRBV7-3 and TRBJ2-2; 9 bases are shared with TRBD1. V dropped 5 bases and J dropped 4; count of bases not matched to a gene: 5. Germline V gene sequence: CDR1 SGHTA, CDR2 FQGTGA. The CDR3 runs to 15 residues. CDR3 loop: CASSPQTGGTGELFF. The CDR3, as DNA: TGTGCCAGCAGCCCCCAGACAGGGGGCACCGGGGAGCTGTTTTTT.

The chain couples TRBV4-3 to TRBJ2-7, with TRBD1 matching over 10 bases. V shed 3 bases and J 10 bases; nucleotides not matched to a gene: 9. Per the germline V gene, CDR1 is LGHNA and CDR2 is YSLEER. This CDR3 region has 14 residues. This CDR3 is CASSHLGTGDVQYF. CDR3 nucleotides: TGCGCCAGCAGCCATTTAGGGACAGGGGATGTTCAGTACTTC.

The chain joins TRBV2 to TRBJ2-1; 8 positions agree with TRBD1. With V trimmed by 4 bases and J by 7 bases, 9 bases remained unmatched. Germline CDR1 is SNHLY and CDR2 is FYNNEI. The CDR3 covers 15 residues. CDR3 DNA: TGTGCCAGCAGTGCCGGGACAGGCCAAAGGAATGAGCAGTTCTTC. Its translation: CASSAGTGQRNEQFF. The whole variable domain, remainder taken from reference TRBV2 and TRBJ2-1, is EPEVTQTPSHQVTQMGQEVILRCVPISNHLYFYWYRQILGQKVEFLVSFYNNEISEKSEIFDDQFSVERPDGSNFTLKIRSTKLEDSAMYFCASSAGTGQRNEQFFGPGTRLTVL.

Comments on this clonotype: A read error may explain this, as a much larger clone is one base away. Without the conserved terminal phenylalanine or tryptophan, this CDR3 likely stems from a read error. The chain couples TRBV7-2 to TRBJ2-6; no definite D call. Germline V lookup: CDR1 SGHTA, CDR2 FQGNSA. V dropped 5 bases and J dropped 2 bases, with 7 bases sitting between them. This CDR3 is built from 14 residues. The CDR3 region has the DNA TGTGCCAGCAGCCCAAAAACTGGGGCCAACGTCCTGACTTCC. Protein: CASSPKTGANVLTS.

This clonotype was detected ten times or more. This chain connects TRBV12-3 or TRBV12-4 to TRBJ2-1; TRBD2 agrees at 10 bases. This CDR3 has 14 amino acids. With 7 bases clipped from V and 8 bases from J, the junction kept 8 bases outside the gene matches. The CDR3 DNA reads TGTGCCAGCATCCCTAGCGGGAGCTTTGATGAGCAGTTCTTC. This encodes CASIPSGSFDEQFF.

The chain uses TRBV5-1 and TRBJ2-4; D gene ambiguous. Trimming left V 3 bases short and J 1 base short, with 8 bases between. The CDR3 spans 14 residues. The germline CDR1 and CDR2 sequences are SGHRS and YFSETQ. The CDR3 DNA sequence: TGCGCCAGCAGCTATAGGGATGCCAAAAACATTCAGTACTTC. The encoded protein is CASSYRDAKNIQYF.

The J gene is TRBJ2-1, the V gene TRBV20-1; TRBD2 might be the D (5 bases). CDR3 length equals 15 residues. The V and J ends lost 6 bases and 4 bases respectively, with 19 bases between them. In germline, CDR1 is DFQATT, CDR2 SNEGSKA (reference sequence). The CDR3 loop reads CSATPPRLPYNEQFF. CDR3 nucleotides: TGCAGTGCCACACCCCCTCGACTACCATACAATGAGCAGTTCTTC.

V gene TRBV6-2 or TRBV6-3 combines with J gene TRBJ2-7; 8 nucleotides match TRBD2. CDR1 and CDR2 (germline): MNHEY, SVGEGT. V was clipped by 0 bases and J by 0 bases; unmatched bases: 7. This CDR3 has 17 amino acids. The CDR3 coding sequence is TGTGCCAGCAGTTACTCATGGGAGAGCGGGAGCTCCTACGAGCAGTACTTC. This codes for CASSYSWESGSSYEQYF.

This clonotype was picked up many times. The chain carries TRBV20-1 and TRBJ2-3; 11 bases align to TRBD2. Per germline, CDR1 DFQATT and CDR2 SNEGSKA (reference sequence). The CDR3 is 16 residues long. With V trimmed by 5 bases and J by 2 bases, 9 bases remained unmatched. CDR3 nucleotide sequence: TGCAGTGCTGCTACGGGACTAGCGGAACTCACAGATACGCAGTATTTT. The encoded protein is CSAATGLAELTDTQYF.

This clonotype is judged medium-sized (0.01 to 0.1%). The J gene is TRBJ1-2, the V gene TRBV20-1, with a possible D match to TRBD1 (6 bases). Germline assignment: CDR1 DFQATT and CDR2 SNEGSKA (reference sequence). There are 14 residues in the CDR3. The V gene lost 6 bases and the J gene lost 8 bases, with 22 bases spanning the gap. CDR3 sequence (DNA): TGCAGTGCCCCGACCGTACAGGGATCGTGGGGCTACACCTTC. Translated: CSAPTVQGSWGYTF.